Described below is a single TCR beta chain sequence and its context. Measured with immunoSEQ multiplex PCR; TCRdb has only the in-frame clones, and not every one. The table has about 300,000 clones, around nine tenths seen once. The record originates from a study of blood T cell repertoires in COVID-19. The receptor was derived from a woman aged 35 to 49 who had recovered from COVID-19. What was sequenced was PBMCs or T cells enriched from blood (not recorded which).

The CDR3 DNA reads TGTGCCAGCAGTAAAAGACCAGGGGTCCCCTACAATGAGCAGTTCTTC. As protein: CASSKRPGVPYNEQFF. The chain combines TRBV11-2 with TRBJ2-1, with D possibly TRBD1 on 6 matching bases. V lost 6 bases to trimming and J lost 2 bases, with 17 bases between them. There are 16 residues in the CDR3. CDR1 and CDR2 (germline): SGHAT, FQNNGV.